This T cell receptor (beta chain) comes out of a study of blood T cell repertoires in COVID-19. Background on the study: T cells, B-cell-depleted T cells, or PBMCs provided the cDNA or gDNA that served as material.

Original methodology: Reference gene primer amplification gave estimated nucleated cell counts. Sequencing used immunoSEQ multiplex PCR; TCRdb keeps in-frame clones, though not all of them. The V and J calls and clone size are taken from that table; D and trimming were inferred from the DNA. Seen here are fewer than 300,000 clones, approximately 86% observed once, and the top ten hold approximately 9.4%. The TCR originated in a man in his forties who had recovered from COVID-19. The sample taken for sequencing was peripheral blood.

DNA of the CDR3: TGTGCCAGCAGTTTAGGGGCCTTCCAGCCCCAAGAGACCCAGTACTTC. Protein product: CASSLGAFQPQETQYF. This chain joins TRBV28 and TRBJ2-5; D is possibly TRBD1 (5 bases). Germline values: CDR1 MDHEN, CDR2 SYDVKM. With 2 bases removed from V and 1 base from J, the gap between germline ends came to 14 bases. This CDR3 spans 16 amino acids. Filled out from reference TRBV28 and TRBJ2-5, the complete variable domain reads DVKVTQSSRYLVKRTGEKVFLECVQDMDHENMFWYRQDPGLGLRLIYFSYDVKMKEKGDIPEGYSVSREKKERFSLILESASTNQTSMYLCASSLGAFQPQETQYFGPGTRLLVL.